This TCR beta chain is drawn from a study of CD8 T cells in ankylosing spondylitis. Whole-study results and caveats: Clones linked with disease were CD8+ and fairly uncommon in the peripheral blood. Disease-linked clones reportedly showed significant enrichment in matched ankylosing spondylitis synovial fluid. Made up of roughly 8 highly homologous variants, a TCR beta motif appeared characteristic of ankylosing spondylitis blood.

Generation of TCR beta libraries employed quantitative 5'-RACE incorporating molecular barcodes. TCRdb re-called the 5' RACE reads through MiXCR, storing one row per CDR3 protein. The sample has 200,000 to 250,000 distinct CDR3 sequences; about 11% are singletons. From germline, CDR1 is WSHSY and CDR2 SAAADI. The CDR3 length is 16 residues. V dropped 4 bases and J dropped 0 bases, with 10 bases sitting between them. This clonotype was detected ten times or more. Its antigen is not known. This sequence joins TRBV10-2 and TRBJ1-6; D unresolved. The receptor was derived from a male donor with ankylosing spondylitis or in good health (not recorded which). Material for sequencing was blood, either unsorted or a sorted T cell fraction (not recorded which). The DNA for the CDR3 is TGCGCCAGCAGTGGACTCAACAGCTCCTATAATTCACCCCTCCACTTT. Translated, it gives CASSGLNSSYNSPLHF.